A single sample gave rise to the 23 T cell receptor beta chains below, sequenced in a study of T-cell memory formation after mild COVID-19. TCRdb recomputed calls from the 5' RACE reads with MiXCR, one row per CDR3 protein. The top ten clones hold around 12% of a sample with about 160,000 distinct CDR3 sequences, roughly 28% of them seen once. Sample: PBMCs or a T cell subset sorted from them (not recorded which). The receptor set was obtained from an adult woman who had mild COVID-19 (a few samples of this study predate the infection). Cell type and time point are not known.

The rearrangement joins TRBV2 to TRBJ2-7; unclear D gene. Germline lookup yields CDR1 SNHLY and CDR2 FYNNEI. V was shortened by 6 bases and J by 2 bases, with 8 bases between the two germline ends. This CDR3 comprises 12 residues. Here the CDR3 DNA reads TGTGCCAGCAGCGTAAGGACCTACGAGCAGTACTTC. It yields the protein CASSVRTYEQYF.

The chain couples TRBV5-1 to TRBJ2-7, with 9 bases that match TRBD1. With V trimmed by 5 bases and J by 3 bases, 9 bases remained unmatched. Germline CDR1 is SGHRS and CDR2 is YFSETQ. CDR3 length: 15 residues. CDR3 nucleotides: TGCGCCAGCAGACCCCGACAGGGGGATAACTACGAGCAGTACTTC. It yields the protein CASRPRQGDNYEQYF.

The V call is TRBV9, the J call TRBJ2-7; TRBD1 or TRBD2 may be the D gene (6 bases each). Per germline, CDR1 SGDLS and CDR2 YYNGEE. V lost 0 bases and J lost 3, with 16 bases in between. This CDR3 is built from 16 residues. This CDR3 is CASSVEGGSVLYEQYF. DNA for the CDR3: TGTGCCAGCAGCGTAGAAGGGGGGTCGGTCCTCTACGAGCAGTACTTC.

This clonotype was observed a few times. In DNA form, the CDR3 reads TGTGCCAGCAGTTTAAGACGGCTGCCTTCCTACGAGCAGTACTTC. It yields the protein CASSLRRLPSYEQYF. The chain uses TRBV12-3 or TRBV12-4 and TRBJ2-7; D gene uncertain. Trimming cost V 2 bases and J 1 base, with 12 bases left between them. The CDR3 has 15 amino acids.

This clonotype was seen only a few times. The chain links TRBV20-1 to TRBJ2-1; D perhaps matches TRBD2 (5 bases). The V gene's germline CDR1 is DFQATT and CDR2 SNEGSKA (reference sequence). Deletions cut 2 bases from V and 6 bases from J, with 11 bases between. This CDR3 has 13 residues. The CDR3 coding sequence is TGCAGTGCTAGACTGCCTCGGGGCAATGAGCAGTTCTTC. It encodes CSARLPRGNEQFF.

The chain employs TRBV14 and TRBJ2-7, with D perhaps assigned TRBD1 or TRBD2 (5 bases each). Trimming cost V 4 bases and J 2 bases, with 21 bases left between them. The CDR3 loop spans 17 amino acids. Germline V gene lookup returns CDR1 SGHDN and CDR2 FVKESK. CDR3 region: CASSPPIGADGTYEQYF. CDR3 in DNA: TGTGCCAGCAGCCCACCTATCGGGGCTGATGGGACCTACGAGCAGTACTTC.

V usage is TRBV19 and J usage is TRBJ2-2, with a weak D call TRBD1 (5 bases). CDR3 size: 15 residues. The V gene's germline CDR1 is LNHDA and CDR2 SQIVND (reference sequence). Trimming cost V 3 bases and J 4 bases, with 12 bases left between them. The CDR3: CASSMARVVTGELFF. CDR3 sequence (DNA): TGTGCCAGTAGTATGGCCAGGGTGGTCACCGGGGAGCTGTTTTTT.

The chain is built from TRBV4-1 and TRBJ1-5; D call uncertain. Trimming removed 5 bases from V and 1 base from J, with 9 bases in between. The CDR3 has 14 residues. Germline CDR1 is MGHRA and CDR2 is YSYEKL. The CDR3 region is CASSKGGSNQPQHF. The CDR3 nucleotides read TGCGCCAGCAGCAAGGGTGGGAGCAATCAGCCCCAGCATTTT.

The V call is TRBV16, the J call TRBJ2-1; 8 bases are a match to TRBD2. V shed 1 base, J shed 3 bases, and the junction held 8 bases outside the gene matches. The CDR3 loop spans 17 amino acids. Germline V CDR1 and CDR2: KGHSY, FQNENV. DNA of the CDR3: TGTGCCAGCAGCCAATTCCCCGGGGGGGTTGGCTACAATGAGCAGTTCTTC. Amino acid sequence: CASSQFPGGVGYNEQFF.

This chain uses TRBV7-6 with TRBJ2-7, with D tentatively TRBD2 (6 bases). In germline, CDR1 is SGHVS, CDR2 FNYEAQ. V was shortened by 2 bases and J by 2 bases, with 10 bases between the two germline ends. The CDR3 sequence is 14 residues long. The CDR3 coding sequence is TGTGCCAGCAGCTTATCCGGGAGTGCCTACGAGCAGTACTTC. This sequence encodes CASSLSGSAYEQYF.

The table lists this clonotype with a few counts. The V and J genes are TRBV9 and TRBJ2-1; D unresolved. Trimming removed 4 bases from V and 5 bases from J, with 10 bases in between. Looked up from germline, CDR1 is SGDLS and CDR2 is YYNGEE. The length of the CDR3 is 13 residues. The CDR3 DNA is TGTGCCAGCAGCACCGAATTTGACAATGAGCAGTTCTTC. It encodes CASSTEFDNEQFF.

This clonotype showed up many times. This chain joins TRBV7-3 and TRBJ2-2; D may be TRBD1 or TRBD2 (5 bases each). Trimming pared 0 bases from V and 0 bases from J, leaving 8 bases between. Germline V gene lookup returns CDR1 SGHTA and CDR2 FQGTGA. The CDR3 has 16 residues. The CDR3 region is CASSLTGRSNTGELFF. CDR3 nucleotides: TGTGCCAGCAGCTTAACGGGACGGTCGAACACCGGGGAGCTGTTTTTT.

This chain links TRBV7-3 with TRBJ2-2; D gene ambiguous. The germline gives CDR1 SGHTA, CDR2 FQGTGA. The CDR3 length is 13 residues. Trimming left V 7 bases short and J 0 bases short, with 6 bases between. CDR3: CASTSTNTGELFF. DNA for the CDR3: TGTGCCAGCACCAGTACGAACACCGGGGAGCTGTTTTTT.

This sequence joins TRBV29-1 and TRBJ2-5; unclear D gene. This CDR3 region has 17 residues. V was trimmed by 0 bases and J by 0 bases, leaving 17 bases between them. In germline, CDR1 is SQVTM, CDR2 ANQGSEA. CDR3 protein: CSVEDLSWDAHQETQYF. The CDR3 DNA sequence: TGCAGCGTTGAAGATCTTTCTTGGGATGCTCACCAAGAGACCCAGTACTTC.

The J gene is TRBJ2-3, the V gene TRBV6-2 or TRBV6-3; a weak D match, TRBD1 (7 bases). Per germline, CDR1 MNHEY and CDR2 SVGEGT. There are 15 residues in the CDR3. Trimming removed 3 bases from V and 3 bases from J, with 13 bases in between. The CDR3 DNA follows: TGTGCCAGCAGTTATCAGGGGGGTAGGACAGATACGCAGTATTTT. This translates into CASSYQGGRTDTQYF.

This clonotype has only a few counts. This sequence joins TRBV24-1 and TRBJ2-1, with D tentatively TRBD1 or TRBD2 (5 bases each). This CDR3 has 14 residues. Deletions cut 1 base from V and 10 bases from J, with 13 bases between. Germline-derived CDR1 and CDR2 are KGHDR and SFDVKD. In nucleotides, the CDR3 is TGTGCCACCAGTGATTTCGGTGTGGGACCAGAGCAGTTCTTC. This codes for CATSDFGVGPEQFF.

This clonotype was counted a few times. V gene TRBV6-5 combines with J gene TRBJ1-6; a weak D match, TRBD1 (5 bases). Trimming removed 8 bases at V and 5 bases at J, with 13 bases between. The CDR3 has 14 residues. Germline assignment: CDR1 MNHEY and CDR2 SVGAGI. The CDR3 loop reads CASARGRHNSPLHF. CDR3 nucleotides: TGTGCCAGCGCTCGGGGACGGCATAATTCACCCCTCCACTTT.

This chain joins TRBV7-2 and TRBJ1-1, with 8 positions matching TRBD1. There are 14 residues in the CDR3. Germline V lookup: CDR1 SGHTA, CDR2 FQGNSA. After removal of 5 bases from V and 5 bases from J, the junction contained 7 bases not matched to a gene. The CDR3, as DNA: TGTGCCAGCAGCCAGGGACAGGCAGGGACTGAAGCTTTCTTT. Translated, it gives CASSQGQAGTEAFF.

This clonotype was seen ten or more times. This CDR3 is CASSLDLRLTDTQYF. CDR3 nucleotide sequence: TGTGCCAGCAGCTTAGACTTGCGCCTCACAGATACGCAGTATTTT. The chain recombines TRBV7-2 with TRBJ2-3, with D unresolved. The CDR3 runs to 15 residues. Looked up from germline, CDR1 is SGHTA and CDR2 is FQGNSA. The V and J ends lost 1 base and 2 bases respectively, with 10 bases between them.

The gene calls are TRBV6-2 or TRBV6-3 and TRBJ1-1; D gene ambiguous. The length of the CDR3 is 13 residues. Trimming shortened V by 2 bases and J by 2 bases, and 6 bases separated the two germline ends. Germline V gene sequence: CDR1 MNHEY, CDR2 SVGEGT. The CDR3 region is CASSYVDNTEAFF. The DNA for the CDR3 is TGTGCCAGCAGTTACGTGGATAACACTGAAGCTTTCTTT.

The chain couples TRBV27 to TRBJ2-1; D is perhaps TRBD2 (5 bases). Germline V gives CDR1 MNHEY, CDR2 SMNVEV (reference sequence). V lost 11 bases and J 0 bases, leaving 8 bases between the germline ends. The CDR3 spans 12 residues. CDR3 loop: CAAGSSYNEQFF. The DNA for the CDR3 is TGTGCCGCTGGGAGCTCCTACAATGAGCAGTTCTTC.

The rearrangement links TRBV6-1 to TRBJ1-2; 9 positions match TRBD1. CDR3 size: 14 residues. Trimming cost V 11 bases and J 5 bases; bases outside gene matches: 12. CDR1 is MNHNS, CDR2 SASEGT, per germline. In DNA, the CDR3 is TGTGCCGCCCTCCCTCCCGGGACAGGGTATGGCTACACCTTC. Translation gives CAALPPGTGYGYTF.

This clonotype was detected only a few times. CDR3 coding DNA: TGTGCCAGCAGTTTACCCCCGGGGGGGCGCTTCGAGAATGAGCAGTTCTTC. Its protein product is CASSLPPGGRFENEQFF. The chain joins TRBV27 to TRBJ2-1; TRBD2 aligns across 8 bases. Trimming at V came to 2 bases and at J to 7 bases, leaving 13 bases not matched to a gene. Germline-derived CDR1 and CDR2 are MNHEY and SMNVEV (reference sequence). The CDR3 covers 17 residues.